Below, 13 T cell receptor beta chains from the same sample are listed, as sequenced in a study of blood T cell repertoires in COVID-19. Generated by immunoSEQ multiplex PCR, the TCRdb table keeps only in-frame clones and is missing some. The sample contains some 260,000 clones, roughly 86% of which appear only once. The specimen sequenced was peripheral blood. Receptors were obtained from a young woman with acute or convalescent COVID-19.

This clone was found a few times. The CDR3 DNA follows: TGTGCCAGCAGTTTGTCCGGGGTCACCAATTCACCCCTCCACTTT. As protein: CASSLSGVTNSPLHF. This chain joins TRBV27 and TRBJ1-6, with unresolved D. Germline V lookup: CDR1 MNHEY, CDR2 SMNVEV (reference sequence). The V gene lost 3 bases and the J gene lost 7 bases, with 13 bases spanning the gap. The CDR3 totals 15 residues.

This clone was seen once. The genes are TRBV4-3 and TRBJ1-1, with TRBD1 as a possible D gene (5 bases). Germline loops: CDR1 LGHNA, CDR2 YSLEER. Trimming pared 4 bases from V and 4 bases from J, leaving 13 bases between. This CDR3 contains 14 residues. The chain's CDR3 is CASSLGWGGTEAFF. DNA of the CDR3: TGCGCCAGCAGCCTCGGCTGGGGGGGCACTGAAGCTTTCTTT.

The chain couples TRBV3-1 (or the pseudogene TRBV3-2) to TRBJ2-2; 11 nucleotides match TRBD2. With V trimmed by 4 bases and J by 0 bases, 10 bases remained unmatched. This CDR3 spans 19 amino acids. CDR1 and CDR2 (germline): LGHDT, YNNKEL (reference sequence). The CDR3 DNA reads as TGTGCCAGCAGCCCCGGGACTAGCGGAACCGACGCGAACACCGGGGAGCTGTTTTTT. It is translated as CASSPGTSGTDANTGELFF.

The chain couples TRBV5-8 to TRBJ2-3; TRBD1 aligns across 9 bases. Germline CDR1 SGHTS, CDR2 YDEGEE. The CDR3 extends over 15 amino acids. V was clipped by 4 bases and J by 4 bases; unmatched bases: 7. CDR3 sequence reads: CASSLGTGRADTQYF. The CDR3 DNA follows: TGTGCCAGCAGCCTCGGGACAGGGAGGGCAGATACGCAGTATTTT.

In its sample, this clone was seen a few times. This chain joins TRBV20-1 and TRBJ2-1; D uncertain. The CDR3 consists of 13 residues. V was cut by 3 bases and J by 9 bases, with 15 bases left in between. Germline V gene lookup returns CDR1 DFQATT and CDR2 SNEGSKA (reference sequence). The CDR3 sequence is CSASKARQGEQFF. CDR3 bases: TGCAGTGCTAGTAAGGCCCGACAAGGTGAGCAGTTCTTC.

The chain couples TRBV15 to TRBJ2-3, with TRBD1 identical over 9 bases. The CDR3 is 15 amino acids. Germline V gene data show CDR1 as LNHNV and CDR2 as YYDKDF (reference sequence). The V and J ends lost 3 bases and 4 bases, in that order; junction bases with no gene match: 5. CDR3 in DNA: TGTGCCACCAGCAGGGACAGGGGTACCCCAGATACGCAGTATTTT. Protein sequence: CATSRDRGTPDTQYF.

This clone was seen a few times. This chain connects TRBV5-1 to TRBJ2-1, with TRBD2 matching over 9 bases. This CDR3 contains 17 residues. Germline-derived CDR1 and CDR2 are SGHRS and YFSETQ. V lost 4 bases to trimming and J lost 5 bases; unmatched junction nucleotides: 13. The CDR3 DNA reads as TGCGCCAGCAGCAAGGGGATTAGCGGGAGTAGTGACAATGAGCAGTTCTTC. Amino acid sequence: CASSKGISGSSDNEQFF.

This clone showed up just a few times. This chain links TRBV9 with TRBJ1-3, with D possibly being TRBD1 (6 bases). Trimming cost V 5 bases and J 2 bases, with 14 bases left between them. Germline assignment: CDR1 SGDLS and CDR2 YYNGEE. The CDR3 is made up of 15 amino acids. The CDR3 region has the DNA TGTGCCAGCAGTCCGCGGGGGCGCACTGGAAACACCATATATTTT. This sequence encodes CASSPRGRTGNTIYF.

The chain couples TRBV11-3 to TRBJ2-4; 14 bases match TRBD2. With 0 bases clipped from V and 0 bases from J, the junction kept 7 bases outside the gene matches. The CDR3 consists of 20 residues. Germline values: CDR1 SGHNT, CDR2 YENEEA. The chain's CDR3 is CASSLEPGLAGDLAKNIQYF. Written as DNA, the CDR3 is TGTGCCAGCAGCTTAGAGCCGGGACTAGCGGGAGATCTAGCCAAAAACATTCAGTACTTC.

This chain connects TRBV19 to TRBJ1-1; no firm D call. Germline CDR1 and CDR2: LNHDA and SQIVND (reference sequence). V gave up 3 bases and J gave up 3 bases, with 8 bases separating them. The CDR3 has 13 residues. The DNA of the CDR3 is TGTGCCAGTAGTATTGGACTCTACACTGAAGCTTTCTTT. As protein: CASSIGLYTEAFF.

The gene calls are TRBV5-1 and TRBJ1-4, with TRBD1 identical over 7 bases. Per the germline V gene, CDR1 is SGHRS and CDR2 is YFSETQ. The CDR3 consists of 16 residues. The V segment lost 4 bases and the J segment 0 bases; nucleotides outside the gene matches: 6. The CDR3 region is CASSTLTGATNEKLFF. For the CDR3, the DNA is TGCGCCAGCAGCACCCTCACAGGGGCAACTAATGAAAAACTGTTTTTT.

This chain joins TRBV11-2 and TRBJ2-3; 12 positions agree with TRBD2. CDR1 SGHAT and CDR2 FQNNGV come from the germline V gene. The V and J ends lost 2 bases and 0 bases, in that order; junction bases with no gene match: 3. This CDR3 spans 17 amino acids. In DNA form, the CDR3 reads TGTGCCAGCAGCTTACTCCTAGCGGGAGGGAGCACAGATACGCAGTATTTT. It codes for CASSLLLAGGSTDTQYF.

V gene TRBV19 combines with J gene TRBJ1-5; TRBD1 matches at 8 bases. The V segment lost 5 bases and the J segment 0 bases; nucleotides outside the gene matches: 18. The CDR3 totals 20 residues. Germline loops: CDR1 LNHDA, CDR2 SQIVND (reference sequence). In DNA form, the CDR3 reads TGTGCCAGTAGTGACCGACTGTGGAACAGGGGGGATAGTAGCAATCAGCCCCAGCATTTT. It specifies CASSDRLWNRGDSSNQPQHF. The full variable domain, completed using reference TRBV19 and TRBJ1-5, is DGGITQSPKYLFRKEGQNVTLSCEQNLNHDAMYWYRQDPGQGLRLIYYSQIVNDFQKGDIAEGYSVSREKKESFPLTVTSAQKNPTAFYLCASSDRLWNRGDSSNQPQHFGDGTRLSIL.